This T cell receptor (beta chain) was sequenced for a study of Ad26.COV2.S vaccination and SARS-CoV-2 variants. Study as a whole: Donor had been placed in the Ad26.COV2.S arm of the COV1001 trial.

Stated treatment: 19 received Ad26.COV2.S at low or high dose, single or two shots; roughly five received placebo; per-sample allocation not given. Collection of the samples took place on day 63 after the first injection of vaccine or placebo. V shed 4 bases and J 0 bases; nucleotides not matched to a gene: 7. CDR3 length: 17 residues. In germline, CDR1 is MGHRA, CDR2 YSYEKL. Some clones are missing from TCRdb's copy, which holds only in-frame ones; the method was immunoSEQ multiplex PCR. The sample includes some 240,000 clones, about 83% of them seen just once. The chain recombines TRBV4-1 with TRBJ1-3, with 9 bases that match TRBD1. This clonotype originated in a person aged 18-65 years who received the Ad26.COV2.S COVID-19 vaccine or a placebo. The input for sequencing was peripheral blood, taken in a trial of Ad26.COV2.S vaccine versus placebo. DNA for the CDR3: TGCGCCAGCAGCCCCGGACAGGGGAGGAGCTCTGGAAACACCATATATTTT. Its protein product is CASSPGQGRSSGNTIYF.